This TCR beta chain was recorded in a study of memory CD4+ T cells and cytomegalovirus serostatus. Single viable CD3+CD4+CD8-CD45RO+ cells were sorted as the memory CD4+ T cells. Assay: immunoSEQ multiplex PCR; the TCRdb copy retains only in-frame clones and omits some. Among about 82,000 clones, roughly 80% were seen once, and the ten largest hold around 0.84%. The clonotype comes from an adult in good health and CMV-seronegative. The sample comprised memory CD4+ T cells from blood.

The CDR3 region is CASSLYVGRDSYEQYF. In nucleotides, the CDR3 is TGTGCCAGCAGCTTATATGTTGGGAGGGACTCCTACGAGCAGTACTTC. This chain connects TRBV11-2 to TRBJ2-7; 7 bases are a match to TRBD2. Trimming cost V 2 bases and J 0 bases; bases outside gene matches: 7. The germline V gene has CDR1 SGHAT and CDR2 FQNNGV. The CDR3 spans 16 residues.